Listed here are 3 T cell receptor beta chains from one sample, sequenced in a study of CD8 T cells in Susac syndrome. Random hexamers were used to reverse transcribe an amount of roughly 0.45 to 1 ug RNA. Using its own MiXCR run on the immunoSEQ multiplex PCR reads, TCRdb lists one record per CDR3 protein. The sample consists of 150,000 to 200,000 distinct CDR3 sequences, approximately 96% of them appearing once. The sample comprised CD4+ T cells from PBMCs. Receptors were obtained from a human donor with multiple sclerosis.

The CDR3 DNA sequence: TGTGCCAGCAGCTTAGGAAGGGGGGCTGGCAATGAGCAGTTCTTC. Translated, it gives CASSLGRGAGNEQFF. This sequence joins TRBV7-8 and TRBJ2-1, with D perhaps matching TRBD1 or TRBD2 (6 bases each). V lost 1 base and J 6 bases, leaving 13 bases between the germline ends. Germline-derived CDR1 and CDR2 are SGHVS and FQNEAQ. This CDR3 is 15 amino acids long.

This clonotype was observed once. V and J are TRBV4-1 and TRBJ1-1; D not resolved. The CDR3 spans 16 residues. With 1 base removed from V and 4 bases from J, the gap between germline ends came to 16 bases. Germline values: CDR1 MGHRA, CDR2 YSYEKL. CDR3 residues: CASSQVLASSGTEAFF. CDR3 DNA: TGCGCCAGCAGCCAAGTATTAGCCAGTTCGGGCACTGAAGCTTTCTTT.

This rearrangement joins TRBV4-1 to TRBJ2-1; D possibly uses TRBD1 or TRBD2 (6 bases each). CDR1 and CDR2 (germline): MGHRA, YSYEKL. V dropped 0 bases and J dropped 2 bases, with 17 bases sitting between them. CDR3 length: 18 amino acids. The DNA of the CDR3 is TGCGCCAGCAGCCAAGATGAGACGAGGGGGGACACCTACAATGAGCAGTTCTTC. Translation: CASSQDETRGDTYNEQFF.